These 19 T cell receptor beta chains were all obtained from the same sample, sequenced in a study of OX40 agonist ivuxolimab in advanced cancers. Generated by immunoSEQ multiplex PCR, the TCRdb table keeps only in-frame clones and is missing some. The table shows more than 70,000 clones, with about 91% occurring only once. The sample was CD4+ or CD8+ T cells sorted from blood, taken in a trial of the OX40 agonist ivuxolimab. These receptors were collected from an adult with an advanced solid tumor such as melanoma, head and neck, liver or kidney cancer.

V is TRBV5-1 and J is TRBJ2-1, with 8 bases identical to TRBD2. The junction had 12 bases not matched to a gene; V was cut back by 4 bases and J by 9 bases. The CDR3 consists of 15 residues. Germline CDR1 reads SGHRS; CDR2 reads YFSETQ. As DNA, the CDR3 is TGCGCCAGCAGCCCCGGGACTAGGGGTTCCGGTGAGCAGTTCTTC. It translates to CASSPGTRGSGEQFF.

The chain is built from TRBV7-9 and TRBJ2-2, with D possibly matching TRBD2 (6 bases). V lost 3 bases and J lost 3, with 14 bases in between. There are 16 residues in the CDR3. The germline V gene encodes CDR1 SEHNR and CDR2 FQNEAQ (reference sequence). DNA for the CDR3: TGTGCCAGCAGCTTTCGAGGGAGGACGGACACCGGGGAGCTGTTTTTT. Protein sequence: CASSFRGRTDTGELFF. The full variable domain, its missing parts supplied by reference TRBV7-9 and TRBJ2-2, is DTGVSQNPRHKITKRGQNVTFRCDPISEHNRLYWYRQTLGQGPEFLTYFQNEAQLEKSRLLSDRFSAERPKGSFSTLEIQRTEQGDSAMYLCASSFRGRTDTGELFFGEGSRLTVL.

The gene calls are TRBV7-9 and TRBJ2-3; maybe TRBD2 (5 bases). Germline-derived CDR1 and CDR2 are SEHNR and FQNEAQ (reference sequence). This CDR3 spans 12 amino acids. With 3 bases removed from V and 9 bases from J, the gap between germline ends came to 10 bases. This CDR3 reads CASSLGGGTQYF. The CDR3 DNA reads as TGTGCCAGCAGCTTGGGCGGAGGCACGCAGTATTTT.

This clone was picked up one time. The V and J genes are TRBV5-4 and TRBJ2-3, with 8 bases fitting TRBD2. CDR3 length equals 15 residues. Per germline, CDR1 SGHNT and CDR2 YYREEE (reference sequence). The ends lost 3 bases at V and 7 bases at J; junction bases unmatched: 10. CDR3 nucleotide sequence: TGTGCCAGCAGCTGGGGGGCGGGAGGAATAAATACGCAGTATTTT. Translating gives CASSWGAGGINTQYF. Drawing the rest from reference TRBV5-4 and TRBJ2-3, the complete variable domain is ETGVTQSPTHLIKTRGQQVTLRCSSQSGHNTVSWYQQALGQGPQFIFQYYREEENGRGNFPPRFSGLQFPNYSSELNVNALELDDSALYLCASSWGAGGINTQYFGPGTRLTVL.

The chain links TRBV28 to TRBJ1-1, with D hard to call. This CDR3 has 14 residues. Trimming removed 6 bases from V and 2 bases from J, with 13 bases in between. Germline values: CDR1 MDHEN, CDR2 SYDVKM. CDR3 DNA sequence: TGTGCCAGCAGGATACGACAAACAAACACTGAAGCTTTCTTT. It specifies CASRIRQTNTEAFF. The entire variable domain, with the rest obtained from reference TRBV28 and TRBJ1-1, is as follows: DVKVTQSSRYLVKRTGEKVFLECVQDMDHENMFWYRQDPGLGLRLIYFSYDVKMKEKGDIPEGYSVSREKKERFSLILESASTNQTSMYLCASRIRQTNTEAFFGQGTRLTVV.

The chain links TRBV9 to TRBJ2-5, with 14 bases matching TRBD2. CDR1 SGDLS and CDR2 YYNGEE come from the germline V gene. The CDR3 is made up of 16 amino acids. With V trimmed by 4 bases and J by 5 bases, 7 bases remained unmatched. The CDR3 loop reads CASSSRTSGRYETQYF. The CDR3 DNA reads TGTGCCAGCAGCTCAAGGACTAGCGGGAGGTACGAGACCCAGTACTTC.

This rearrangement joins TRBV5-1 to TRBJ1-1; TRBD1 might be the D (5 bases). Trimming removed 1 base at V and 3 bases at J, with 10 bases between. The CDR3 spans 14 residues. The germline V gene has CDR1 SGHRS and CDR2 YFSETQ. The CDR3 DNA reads TGCGCCAGCAGCTTGTTAGGGGCAGACACTGAAGCTTTCTTT. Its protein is CASSLLGADTEAFF.

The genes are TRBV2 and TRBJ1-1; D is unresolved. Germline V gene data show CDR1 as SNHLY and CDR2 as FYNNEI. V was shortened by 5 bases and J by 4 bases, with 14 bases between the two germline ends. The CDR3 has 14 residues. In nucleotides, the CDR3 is TGTGCCAGCAGTTATGGAGGTCCCGTCACTGAAGCTTTCTTT. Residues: CASSYGGPVTEAFF. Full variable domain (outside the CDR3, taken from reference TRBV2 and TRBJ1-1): EPEVTQTPSHQVTQMGQEVILRCVPISNHLYFYWYRQILGQKVEFLVSFYNNEISEKSEIFDDQFSVERPDGSNFTLKIRSTKLEDSAMYFCASSYGGPVTEAFFGQGTRLTVV.

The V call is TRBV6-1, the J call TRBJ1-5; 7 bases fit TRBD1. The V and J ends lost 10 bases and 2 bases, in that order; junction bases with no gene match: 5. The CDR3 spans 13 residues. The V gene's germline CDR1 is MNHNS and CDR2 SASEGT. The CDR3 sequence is CAIQGGGNQPQHF. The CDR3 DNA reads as TGTGCCATCCAGGGGGGGGGCAATCAGCCCCAGCATTTT.

CDR3 nucleotide sequence: TGTGCCAGCAGCTTAAACGAAGAGACCCAGTACTTC. Its protein is CASSLNEETQYF. This chain joins TRBV11-2 and TRBJ2-5; D is undetermined. Trimming removed 2 bases from V and 3 bases from J, with 4 bases in between. Germline assignment: CDR1 SGHAT and CDR2 FQNNGV. The CDR3 totals 12 residues.

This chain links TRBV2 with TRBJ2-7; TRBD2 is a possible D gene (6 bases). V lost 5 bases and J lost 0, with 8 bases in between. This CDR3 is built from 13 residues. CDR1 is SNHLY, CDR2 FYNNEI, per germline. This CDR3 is CASSRDFSYEQYF. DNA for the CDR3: TGTGCCAGCAGTCGGGACTTCTCCTACGAGCAGTACTTC.

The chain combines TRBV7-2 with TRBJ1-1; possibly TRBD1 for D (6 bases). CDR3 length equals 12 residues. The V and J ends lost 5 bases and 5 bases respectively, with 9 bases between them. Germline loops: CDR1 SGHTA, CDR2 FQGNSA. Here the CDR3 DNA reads TGTGCCAGCAGCAGAGGGGGAACTGAAGCTTTCTTT. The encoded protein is CASSRGGTEAFF.

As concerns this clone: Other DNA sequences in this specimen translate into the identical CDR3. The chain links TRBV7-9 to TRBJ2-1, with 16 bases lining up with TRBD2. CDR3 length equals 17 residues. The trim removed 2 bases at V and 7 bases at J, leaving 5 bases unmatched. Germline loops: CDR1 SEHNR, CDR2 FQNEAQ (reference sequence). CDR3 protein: CASSLSPGLAGGNEQFF. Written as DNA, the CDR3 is TGTGCCAGCAGCTTAAGCCCGGGACTAGCGGGGGGGAATGAGCAGTTCTTC.

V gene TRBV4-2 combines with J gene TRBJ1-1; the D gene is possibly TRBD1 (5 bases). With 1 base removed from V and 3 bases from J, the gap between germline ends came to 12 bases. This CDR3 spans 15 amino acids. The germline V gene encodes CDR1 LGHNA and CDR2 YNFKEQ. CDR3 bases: TGTGCCAGCAGCCAAGTGCAAGGGACCTACACTGAAGCTTTCTTT. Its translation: CASSQVQGTYTEAFF.

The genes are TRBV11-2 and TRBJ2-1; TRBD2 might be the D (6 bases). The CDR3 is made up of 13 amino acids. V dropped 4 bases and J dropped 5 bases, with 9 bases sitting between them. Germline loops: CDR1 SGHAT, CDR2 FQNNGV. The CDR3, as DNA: TGTGCCAGCAGCTCGGGACTTGACAATGAGCAGTTCTTC. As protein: CASSSGLDNEQFF.

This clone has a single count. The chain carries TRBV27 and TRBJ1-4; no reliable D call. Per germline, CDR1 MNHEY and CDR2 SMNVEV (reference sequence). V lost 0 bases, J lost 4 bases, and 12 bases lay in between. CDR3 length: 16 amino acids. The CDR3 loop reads CASSLSHRINNEKLFF. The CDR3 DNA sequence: TGTGCCAGCAGTTTATCACACAGAATCAATAATGAAAAACTGTTTTTT.

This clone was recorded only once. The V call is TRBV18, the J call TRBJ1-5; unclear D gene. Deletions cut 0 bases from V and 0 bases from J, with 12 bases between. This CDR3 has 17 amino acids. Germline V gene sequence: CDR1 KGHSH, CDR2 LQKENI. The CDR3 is CASSPPEEGYSNQPQHF. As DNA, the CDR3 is TGTGCCAGCTCACCACCTGAGGAGGGATATAGCAATCAGCCCCAGCATTTT.

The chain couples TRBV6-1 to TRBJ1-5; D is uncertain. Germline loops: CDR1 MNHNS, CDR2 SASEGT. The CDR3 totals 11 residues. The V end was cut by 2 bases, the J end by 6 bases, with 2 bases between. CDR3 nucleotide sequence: TGTGCCAGCAGTGAACCTCAGCCCCAGCATTTT. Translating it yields CASSEPQPQHF.

The DNA for the CDR3 is TGTGCCAGTAGGGGTCCAGCGGGCACCGGGGAGCTGTTTTTT. This translates into CASRGPAGTGELFF. This rearrangement joins TRBV19 to TRBJ2-2; D perhaps matches TRBD2 (6 bases). Trimming cost V 6 bases and J 4 bases, with 12 bases left between them. The CDR3 sequence is 14 residues long. CDR1 is LNHDA and CDR2 is SQIVND in the germline V gene (reference sequence).